Shown below are 30 T cell receptor beta chains from a single sample sequenced in a study of cytomegalovirus exposure and HLA in healthy donors. PCR used 60 Vbeta primers and 13 Jbeta primers. Sequenced by immunoSEQ multiplex PCR; TCRdb stores in-frame clones only, minus some. The repertoire holds about 120,000 clones, with 65% to 90% as singletons. Sequenced material: PBMCs. The origin of the receptors is a woman aged 40 to 50 in good health and CMV-seronegative.

The V and J genes are TRBV5-1 and TRBJ2-3; TRBD2 agrees at 8 bases. This CDR3 has 17 amino acids. J was trimmed by 4 bases and V by 2 bases; bases with no gene match: 12. Looked up from germline, CDR1 is SGHRS and CDR2 is YFSETQ. In DNA, the CDR3 is TGCGCCAGCAGCTTTCGGGGGGGTATATATTCGGCAGATACGCAGTATTTT. Protein sequence: CASSFRGGIYSADTQYF. The whole variable domain, filled in from reference TRBV5-1 and TRBJ2-3, reads KAGVTQTPRYLIKTRGQQVTLSCSPISGHRSVSWYQQTPGQGLQFLFEYFSETQRNKGNFPGRFSGRQFSNSRSEMNVSTLELGDSALYLCASSFRGGIYSADTQYFGPGTRLTVL.

The CDR3 reads CASRRTSGDTDTQYF. The CDR3, as DNA: TGTGCCAGCAGGAGGACTAGCGGGGACACAGATACGCAGTATTTT. V usage is TRBV6-5 and J usage is TRBJ2-3; 12 bases map to TRBD2. The CDR3 is 15 amino acids. J gave up 2 bases and V 6 bases, and 3 bases lay outside the gene matches. Germline CDR1 MNHEY, CDR2 SVGAGI.

V and J are TRBV10-2 and TRBJ2-1; 8 bases match TRBD1. Unmatched junction bases numbered 16, after V lost 6 bases and J lost 6 bases. The CDR3 is 17 amino acids. Germline CDR1 is WSHSY and CDR2 is SAAADI. CDR3 region: CASSLTGGGGNRNEQFF. The CDR3 DNA follows: TGCGCCAGCAGCCTAACAGGGGGAGGCGGGAATCGCAATGAGCAGTTCTTC.

The V and J genes are TRBV5-5 and TRBJ2-3; TRBD2 is a possible D gene (6 bases). Per germline, CDR1 SGHKS and CDR2 YYEKEE (reference sequence). The CDR3 runs 17 residues. V gave up 0 bases and J gave up 1 base, with 15 bases separating them. The CDR3 here is CASSLGEVQYGTDTQYF. In DNA, the CDR3 is TGTGCCAGCAGCTTGGGGGAGGTTCAGTACGGCACAGATACGCAGTATTTT. Together with reference TRBV5-5 and TRBJ2-3, the CDR3 gives the full variable domain: DAGVTQSPTHLIKTRGQQVTLRCSPISGHKSVSWYQQVLGQGPQFIFQYYEKEERGRGNFPDRFSARQFPNYSSELNVNALLLGDSALYLCASSLGEVQYGTDTQYFGPGTRLTVL.

The chain links TRBV27 to TRBJ2-3, with TRBD2 identical over 12 bases. V lost 5 bases, J lost 0 bases, and 9 bases stayed unmatched. Germline loops: CDR1 MNHEY, CDR2 SMNVEV (reference sequence). This CDR3 contains 18 residues. CDR3 sequence: CASSRLLAGGPSTDTQYF. The CDR3 bases are TGTGCCAGCAGTCGACTTCTAGCGGGAGGGCCAAGCACAGATACGCAGTATTTT.

The chain combines TRBV2 with TRBJ1-1, with 7 bases fitting TRBD1. V gave up 11 bases and J gave up 1 base; unmatched junction bases: 7. This CDR3 region has 13 residues. Germline loops: CDR1 SNHLY, CDR2 FYNNEI. DNA for the CDR3: TGTGCCTCAACGGACAGGCGGAACACTGAAGCTTTCTTT. Translating it yields CASTDRRNTEAFF.

The rearrangement uses TRBV19 and TRBJ2-2, with 10 positions matching TRBD1. Germline loops: CDR1 LNHDA, CDR2 SQIVND (reference sequence). With 3 bases clipped from V and 6 bases from J, the junction kept 13 bases outside the gene matches. The CDR3 loop spans 18 amino acids. As DNA, the CDR3 is TGTGCCAGTAGTATCTCCAGAAGACAGGGGGCGCGCGCCGGGGAGCTGTTTTTT. Translating it yields CASSISRRQGARAGELFF.

The V call is TRBV5-1, the J call TRBJ1-3; D is undetermined. Germline loops: CDR1 SGHRS, CDR2 YFSETQ. This CDR3 contains 15 residues. V dropped 0 bases and J dropped 4 bases, with 11 bases sitting between them. CDR3 amino acids: CASSLAASEGNTIYF. The CDR3 nucleotides read TGCGCCAGCAGCTTGGCGGCTAGTGAGGGAAACACCATATATTTT.

The count of this clone is one. The genes are TRBV18 and TRBJ2-5, with 9 positions matching TRBD2. With V trimmed by 1 base and J by 2 bases, 5 bases remained unmatched. Per the germline V gene, CDR1 is KGHSH and CDR2 is LQKENI. This CDR3 is 16 amino acids long. This CDR3 is CASSPQRLAVQETQYF. The DNA for the CDR3 is TGTGCCAGCTCACCACAGAGACTAGCGGTACAAGAGACCCAGTACTTC.

J is TRBJ2-5 and V is TRBV30; TRBD2 matches 9 bases. CDR3 length: 13 residues. CDR1 and CDR2 (germline): GTSNPN, SVGIG (reference sequence). Trimming took 6 bases from V and 7 from J; bases not matched to a gene: 9. In nucleotides, the CDR3 is TGTGCCTGCCTAGCGGGACCTCCTTTGACCCAGTACTTC. As protein: CACLAGPPLTQYF.

V usage is TRBV19 and J usage is TRBJ2-3, with D maybe TRBD2 (5 bases). Per germline, CDR1 LNHDA and CDR2 SQIVND (reference sequence). V shed 5 bases and J shed 4 bases, with 22 bases lying between them. This CDR3 contains 17 residues. The chain's CDR3 is CASSGQRKALGPDTQYF. Written as DNA, the CDR3 is TGTGCCAGTAGTGGCCAGCGGAAAGCCTTGGGCCCAGATACGCAGTATTTT.

This chain connects TRBV5-4 to TRBJ2-1, with a weak D call TRBD2 (6 bases). This CDR3 has 12 amino acids. The germline V gene encodes CDR1 SGHNT and CDR2 YYREEE (reference sequence). Trimming cost V 2 bases and J 9 bases, with 9 bases left between them. The CDR3 coding sequence is TGTGCCAGCAGCTTTGTAGCGGCTGAGCAGTTCTTC. Translating gives CASSFVAAEQFF.

This clone was seen a handful of times. This chain links TRBV6-1 with TRBJ2-7, with a possible D match to TRBD1 (5 bases). V lost 1 base and J 7 bases, leaving 17 bases between the germline ends. The CDR3 extends over 15 amino acids. Germline V gene data show CDR1 as MNHNS and CDR2 as SASEGT. In nucleotides, the CDR3 is TGTGCCAGCAGTGAAGTCGAGACAGTAGTCGATGAGCAGTACTTC. Amino acids: CASSEVETVVDEQYF.

The chain couples TRBV6-6 to TRBJ2-7, with no clear D. Germline CDR1 is MNHNY and CDR2 is SVGAGI (reference sequence). The CDR3 loop spans 12 amino acids. V lost 6 bases and J 3 bases, leaving 9 bases between the germline ends. The CDR3 loop reads CASSSNSYEQYF. Written as DNA, the CDR3 is TGTGCCAGCAGCTCAAATAGCTACGAGCAGTACTTC.

The V gene is TRBV7-3, the J gene TRBJ1-1, with D possibly TRBD1 on 5 matching bases. The CDR3 is 15 amino acids. V was cut by 5 bases and J by 1 base, with 14 bases left in between. Germline CDR1 and CDR2: SGHTA and FQGTGA. CDR3 loop: CASSERGGRNTEAFF. The DNA for the CDR3 is TGTGCCAGCAGCGAGAGGGGAGGGCGGAACACTGAAGCTTTCTTT.

The gene calls are TRBV2 and TRBJ2-1; TRBD2 aligns across 14 bases. The V gene end was trimmed by 5 bases and the J gene end by 4 bases; junction bases not matched to a gene: 4. Germline CDR1 reads SNHLY; CDR2 reads FYNNEI. The CDR3 runs 16 residues. CDR3 nucleotide sequence: TGTGCCAGCAGTCGTGGGACTAGCGGGGGTTACAATGAGCAGTTCTTC. It codes for CASSRGTSGGYNEQFF.

V usage is TRBV7-9 and J usage is TRBJ2-7; D might be TRBD2 (6 bases). Germline V gives CDR1 SEHNR, CDR2 FQNEAQ (reference sequence). V lost 2 bases to trimming and J lost 5 bases, with 10 bases between them. The CDR3 runs 13 residues. CDR3 region: CASSLPGRHEQYF. DNA for the CDR3: TGTGCCAGCAGCTTACCAGGGAGGCACGAGCAGTACTTC.

The genes are TRBV4-1 and TRBJ1-2, with a possible D match to TRBD1 (6 bases). Per the germline V gene, CDR1 is MGHRA and CDR2 is YSYEKL. The ends were cut back, 1 base at V and 4 bases at J, with 10 bases in the middle. This CDR3 has 14 residues. The DNA for the CDR3 is TGCGCCAGCAGCCAAGTCAGGGGTATCTATGGCTACACCTTC. It specifies CASSQVRGIYGYTF.

This clone has more than one count but fewer than ten. This sequence joins TRBV10-3 and TRBJ1-1; maybe TRBD1 (6 bases). The CDR3 has 15 amino acids. CDR1 and CDR2 from the germline V gene are ENHRY and SYGVKD. Trimming shortened V by 6 bases and J by 0 bases, and 14 bases separated the two germline ends. CDR3 sequence reads: CAISNTGHLNTEAFF. CDR3 in DNA: TGTGCCATCAGCAACACGGGACATTTGAACACTGAAGCTTTCTTT.

This sequence joins TRBV2 and TRBJ2-3; unclear D gene. This CDR3 contains 15 residues. V shed 2 bases and J shed 2 bases, with 11 bases lying between them. The V gene's germline CDR1 is SNHLY and CDR2 FYNNEI. The CDR3 region is CASSESQTPTDTQYF. DNA for the CDR3: TGTGCCAGCAGTGAATCACAGACCCCCACAGATACGCAGTATTTT.

V and J are TRBV18 and TRBJ2-1, with 8 bases aligning to TRBD2. Germline V gives CDR1 KGHSH, CDR2 LQKENI. With 3 bases clipped from V and 2 bases from J, the junction kept 6 bases outside the gene matches. CDR3 length equals 16 residues. CDR3 residues: CASSPTSGGAYNEQFF. The CDR3 coding sequence is TGTGCCAGCTCACCCACTAGCGGTGGGGCCTACAATGAGCAGTTCTTC.

The count of this clone is one. The V gene is TRBV19, the J gene TRBJ1-4, with D hard to call. With 6 bases removed from V and 8 bases from J, the gap between germline ends came to 19 bases. The CDR3 has 15 amino acids. Germline assignment: CDR1 LNHDA and CDR2 SQIVND (reference sequence). The CDR3 nucleotides are TGTGCCAGTAGGCAGACGGGCGGAGGTAAAGAAAAACTGTTTTTT. The encoded protein is CASRQTGGGKEKLFF.

The chain joins TRBV28 to TRBJ1-2; D is unclear. Trimming removed 3 bases from V and 3 bases from J, with 5 bases in between. Looked up from germline, CDR1 is MDHEN and CDR2 is SYDVKM. The CDR3 spans 12 residues. CDR3: CASSFSYYGYTF. The CDR3 nucleotides are TGTGCCAGCAGTTTTAGTTACTATGGCTACACCTTC.

The V gene is TRBV19, the J gene TRBJ1-1, with 10 nucleotides matching TRBD1. The V and J ends lost 4 bases and 5 bases, in that order; junction bases with no gene match: 10. Looked up from germline, CDR1 is LNHDA and CDR2 is SQIVND (reference sequence). This CDR3 spans 16 amino acids. DNA of the CDR3: TGTGCCAGTAGTACCACACCGACAGGGGGCCGTACTGAAGCTTTCTTT. Residues: CASSTTPTGGRTEAFF.

The table lists this clone with a count of one. The chain recombines TRBV25-1 with TRBJ1-1; the match to TRBD1 covers 10 bases. This CDR3 has 15 amino acids. Germline-derived CDR1 and CDR2 are MGHDK and SYGVNS. V dropped 4 bases and J dropped 6; count of bases not matched to a gene: 8. This CDR3 reads CASSASGTGAAEAFF. Written as DNA, the CDR3 is TGTGCCAGCAGTGCGTCCGGGACAGGGGCCGCTGAAGCTTTCTTT.

The chain employs TRBV27 and TRBJ2-3; D remains ambiguous. The CDR3 totals 12 residues. Between the trimmed V and J ends, which lost 5 bases and 2 bases, there was a span of 5 bases. The germline V gene has CDR1 MNHEY and CDR2 SMNVEV (reference sequence). CDR3 sequence: CASSQLTDTQYF. In nucleotides, the CDR3 is TGTGCCAGCAGTCAACTCACAGATACGCAGTATTTT.

This chain links TRBV27 with TRBJ2-5, with D maybe TRBD2 (5 bases). The closer fit of TRBJ2-7 to the DNA end suggests the J call may be wrong. Germline CDR1 MNHEY, CDR2 SMNVEV (reference sequence). There are 14 residues in the CDR3. The DNA for the CDR3 is TGTGCCAGCGCCCCTGGGCTAGCTTCCTACGAGCAGTACTTC. Translating it yields CASAPGLASYEQYF.

J is TRBJ2-7 and V is TRBV28; perhaps TRBD1 as D (6 bases). CDR3 length: 14 amino acids. Germline V gives CDR1 MDHEN, CDR2 SYDVKM. The V end lost 3 bases, the J end lost 4 bases, and 13 bases lay between the germline ends. The CDR3 region has the DNA TGTGCCAGCAGTTTGGGACAATTTCCTTACGAGCAGTACTTC. This gives the protein CASSLGQFPYEQYF.

The chain recombines TRBV5-6 with TRBJ2-1; D perhaps matches TRBD1 (5 bases). Looked up from germline, CDR1 is SGHDT and CDR2 is YYEEEE. This CDR3 is built from 13 residues. Trimming took off 0 bases at V and 14 bases at J, with 15 bases between the two ends. The CDR3 spells CASSLGAGWEKFF. In DNA form, the CDR3 reads TGTGCCAGCAGCTTGGGGGCAGGGTGGGAAAAGTTCTTC.

The genes are TRBV6-1 and TRBJ2-7, with 7 bases lining up with TRBD1. V shed 5 bases and J 4 bases; nucleotides not matched to a gene: 5. The CDR3 is made up of 13 amino acids. Germline values: CDR1 MNHNS, CDR2 SASEGT. The CDR3 loop reads CASSLDRNYEQYF. CDR3 DNA sequence: TGTGCCAGCAGTTTGGACAGGAATTACGAGCAGTACTTC.